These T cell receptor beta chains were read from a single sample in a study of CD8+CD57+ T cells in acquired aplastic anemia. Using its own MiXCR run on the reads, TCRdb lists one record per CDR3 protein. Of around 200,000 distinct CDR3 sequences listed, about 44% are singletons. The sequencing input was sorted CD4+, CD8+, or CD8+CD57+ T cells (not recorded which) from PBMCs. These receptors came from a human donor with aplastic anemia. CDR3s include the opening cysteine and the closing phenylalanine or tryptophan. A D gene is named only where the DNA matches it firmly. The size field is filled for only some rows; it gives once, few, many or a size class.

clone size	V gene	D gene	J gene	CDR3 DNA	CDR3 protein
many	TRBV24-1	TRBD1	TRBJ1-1	TGTGCCACCAGAGGGCAGGGGGCAAGCACTGAAGCTTTCTTT	CATRGQGASTEAFF
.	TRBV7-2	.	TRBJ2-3	TGTGCCAGCAGCCGGACGGGCACGCAGTATTTT	CASSRTGTQYF
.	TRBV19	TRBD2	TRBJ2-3	TGTGCCAGTAGGCCCACTCCTGGGACTAGCGGAACAGATACGCAGTATTTT	CASRPTPGTSGTDTQYF
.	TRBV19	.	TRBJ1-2	TGTGCCAGTAGTATTGGTGAAAACTATGGCTACACCTTC	CASSIGENYGYTF
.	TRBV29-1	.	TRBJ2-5	TGCAGCGCGGGGACGGCGAGACAAGAGACCCAGTACTTC	CSAGTARQETQYF
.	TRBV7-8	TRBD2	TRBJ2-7	TGTGCCAGCAGCTTACCGACTAGCGGTCCCTACGAGCAGTACTTC	CASSLPTSGPYEQYF
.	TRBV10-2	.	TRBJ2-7	TGCGCCAGCAGTGAGGCATCGGGGTCCTACGAGCAGTACTTC	CASSEASGSYEQYF
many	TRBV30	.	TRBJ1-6	TGTGCCTGGAGAGGACACTTTAATTCACCCCTCCACTTT	CAWRGHFNSPLHF
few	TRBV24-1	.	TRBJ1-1	TGTGCCACCAGCGTAGACGGTGAAGCTTTCTTT	CATSVDGEAFF
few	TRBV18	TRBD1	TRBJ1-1	TGTGCCAGCTCACCAGACAGGGAAAGCACTGAAGCTTTCTTT	CASSPDRESTEAFF
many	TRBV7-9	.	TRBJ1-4	TGTGCCAGCAGCTTGGGGAACACTAATGAAAAACTGTTTTTT	CASSLGNTNEKLFF
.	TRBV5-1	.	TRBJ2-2	TGCGCCAGCAGCTTCGGATTTGAGGGCGGGGAGCTGTTTTTT	CASSFGFEGGELFF
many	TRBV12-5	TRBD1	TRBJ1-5	TGTGCTAGTGGTTTTGCCCACAGGGGGCGCAGTGGTCAGCCCCAGCATTTT	CASGFAHRGRSGQPQHF
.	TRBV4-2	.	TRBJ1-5	TGTGCCAGCAGGGGGACTTACAATCAGCCCCAGCATTTT	CASRGTYNQPQHF
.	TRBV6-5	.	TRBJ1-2	TGTGCCAGCCGCCGGCCCTCTAACTATGGCTACACCTTC	CASRRPSNYGYTF
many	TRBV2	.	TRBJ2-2	TGTGCCAGCACGGAGGCCCTGGAGCTGTTTTTT	CASTEALELFF
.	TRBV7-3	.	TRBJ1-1	TGTGCCAGCAGCGAGGGAGTGAACACTGAAGCTTTCTTT	CASSEGVNTEAFF
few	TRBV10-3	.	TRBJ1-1	TGTGCCATCAGTGTGGGGAGTGAAGCTTTCTTT	CAISVGSEAFF
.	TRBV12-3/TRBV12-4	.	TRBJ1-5	TGTGCCAGCAGTCCCCATGGACGGAAAAGTCAGCCCCAGCATTTT	CASSPHGRKSQPQHF
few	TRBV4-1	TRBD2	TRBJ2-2	TGCGCCAGCAGCCAAGGACTAGCGGGGGGGCCCGGGGAGCTGTTTTTT	CASSQGLAGGPGELFF
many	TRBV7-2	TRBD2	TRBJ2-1	TGTGCCAGCAGCTTAGTGGGCGGGGGGTTCTATGAGCAGTTCTTC	CASSLVGGGFYEQFF
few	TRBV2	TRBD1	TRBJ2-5	TGTGCCTGCCAACAGGGGTGGCAAGAGACCCAGTACTTC	CACQQGWQETQYF
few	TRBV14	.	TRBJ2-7	TGTGCCAGCAGCCACCAGGGATACGAGCAGTACTTC	CASSHQGYEQYF
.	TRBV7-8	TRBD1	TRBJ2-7	TGTGCCAGCAGCTTAGAGGGGGCCCCTTACGAGCAGTACTTC	CASSLEGAPYEQYF
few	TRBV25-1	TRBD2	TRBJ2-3	TGTGCCAGCAGTGAATTGCGGCGGGAGAACACAGATACGCAGTATTTT	CASSELRRENTDTQYF
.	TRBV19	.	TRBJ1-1	TGTGCCAGTAGTATAGGGGGCAGCAACACTGAAGCTTTCTTT	CASSIGGSNTEAFF
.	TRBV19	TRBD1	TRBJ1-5	TGTGCCAGTACCGACAGGGTAAGATATCAGCCCCAGCATTTT	CASTDRVRYQPQHF
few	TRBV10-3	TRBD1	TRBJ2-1	TGTGCCATCACAGCAGACAGGGCCAACAATGAGCAGTTCTTC	CAITADRANNEQFF
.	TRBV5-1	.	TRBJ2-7	TGCGCCAGCAGCTTCCCGGGCCGGAGCTCCTACGAGCAGTACTTC	CASSFPGRSSYEQYF
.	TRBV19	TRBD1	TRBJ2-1	TGTGCCAGTAGTAGGGGACAGGGGAACAATGAGCAGTTCTTC	CASSRGQGNNEQFF
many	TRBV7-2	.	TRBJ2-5	TGTGCCAGCAGCCGAAACTCGGGGGAGACCCAGTACTTC	CASSRNSGETQYF
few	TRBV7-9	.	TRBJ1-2	TGTGCCATTGGGTGGGGTATCGATGGCTACACCTTC	CAIGWGIDGYTF
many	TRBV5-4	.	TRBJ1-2	TGTGCCAGCAGCCCCTGGCGGAGGGGAAACTATGGCTACACCTTC	CASSPWRRGNYGYTF
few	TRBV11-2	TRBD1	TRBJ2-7	TGTGCCAGCAGCTTACCCGTTAGGGGGCTGCTCTACGAGCAGTACTTC	CASSLPVRGLLYEQYF
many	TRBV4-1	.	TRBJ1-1	TGCGCCAGCAGCCACCGACTTGGGGAAGGCGGCACTGAAGCTTTCTTT	CASSHRLGEGGTEAFF
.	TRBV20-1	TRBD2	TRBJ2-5	TGCAGTGCGTATACTAGCGGGAATCGAAAGACCCAGTACTTC	CSAYTSGNRKTQYF
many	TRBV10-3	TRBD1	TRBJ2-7	TGTGCCATCAGTGGGACAGGGGGCAACGAGCAGTACTTC	CAISGTGGNEQYF
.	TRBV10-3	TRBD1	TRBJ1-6	TGTGCCATCAGTGAGGCGCACAGGGGAGGTTCACCCCTCCACTTT	CAISEAHRGGSPLHF
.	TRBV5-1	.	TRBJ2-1	TGCGCCAGCAGCCATGACAGGAGCGAGGCCTACAATGAGCAGTTCTTC	CASSHDRSEAYNEQFF
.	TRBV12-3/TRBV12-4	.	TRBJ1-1	TGTGCCAGCAGCCAGCCCCCAGGGGCCACTGAGGCTTTCTTT	CASSQPPGATEAFF
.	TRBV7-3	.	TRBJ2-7	TGCGCCAGCAGCCAAGAGAGGTGGACCTACGAGCAGTACTTC	CASSQERWTYEQYF
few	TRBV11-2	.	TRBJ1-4	TGTGCCAGCACGACAGGCCTAAGGGGAGAAAAACTGTTTTTT	CASTTGLRGEKLFF
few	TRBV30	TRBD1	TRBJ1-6	TGTGCCTGGAAAACAGGGGGCGATAATTCACCCCTCCACTTT	CAWKTGGDNSPLHF
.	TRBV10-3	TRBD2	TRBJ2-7	TGTGCCAGCAGGGAGGGGTTCTCCTACGAGCAGTACTTC	CASREGFSYEQYF
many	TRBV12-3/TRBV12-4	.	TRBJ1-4	TGTGCCAGCAGTCCCACTGAAAAACTGTTTTTT	CASSPTEKLFF
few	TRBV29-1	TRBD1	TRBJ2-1	TGCAGCGTCGTCGTAGGACAGGGGGCACCAAATGAGCAGTTCTTC	CSVVVGQGAPNEQFF
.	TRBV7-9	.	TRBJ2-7	TGTGCCAGCAGCTTAGGTGCAGGTTCCTACGAGCAGTACTTC	CASSLGAGSYEQYF
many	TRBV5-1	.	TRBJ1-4	TGCGCCAGCAGCCCCGGGCAATATAATGAAAAACTGTTTTTT	CASSPGQYNEKLFF
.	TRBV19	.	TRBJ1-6	TGTGCCAGTAGTATAGATTTCGGTTCACCCCTCCACTTT	CASSIDFGSPLHF
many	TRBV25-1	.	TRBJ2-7	TGTGCCAGCAAAAAGACAGGTTCCTACGAGCAGTACTTC	CASKKTGSYEQYF
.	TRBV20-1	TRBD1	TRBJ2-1	TGCAGTGCTCGGACAGGGGGCGTGGATGAGCAGTTCTTC	CSARTGGVDEQFF
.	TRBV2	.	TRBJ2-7	TGTGCCAGCAGTGAGACTGGGACTTACTACGAGCAGTACTTC	CASSETGTYYEQYF
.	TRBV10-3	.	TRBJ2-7	TGTGCCATCAGTTCAGACTTCTTATCCTACGAGCAGTACTTC	CAISSDFLSYEQYF
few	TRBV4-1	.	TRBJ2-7	TGCGCCAGCAGCTCTCCTCCAGGTTACGAGCAGTACTTC	CASSSPPGYEQYF
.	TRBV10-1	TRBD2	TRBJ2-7	TGCGCCAGCCACGAGAGACTAGCGGGGGTAAGCTCCTACGAGCAGTACTTC	CASHERLAGVSSYEQYF